This is a list of T cell receptor beta chains from one sample in a study of shared clonotypes between healthy human individuals. Sequenced by immunoSEQ multiplex PCR; TCRdb stores in-frame clones only, minus some. The data contain about 1 million clones, 65% to 80% of them seen just once; the ten biggest clones take up approximately 1.3%. Sequences were obtained from memory CD4+ T cells sorted from blood. Receptors were obtained from a man between 18 and 35 years old in good health. The CDR3 runs from the conserved cysteine through the conserved F or W. A D gene is named only where the DNA matches it firmly. For some rows the clone size is stated as once, few or many, or as a class when expanded; others skip it.

clone size	V gene	J gene	D gene	CDR3 DNA	CDR3 protein
.	TRBV2	TRBJ1-5	TRBD1	TGTGCCAGCAGTGGATCGGGACAGGCGAATCAGCCCCAGCATTTT	CASSGSGQANQPQHF
.	TRBV5-1	TRBJ2-3	TRBD1	TGCGCCAGCAGCTTGCAGGACAGGGGACGAGATACGCAGTATTTT	CASSLQDRGRDTQYF
.	TRBV5-1	TRBJ1-2	TRBD1	TGCGCCAGCAGCTCAACAGGGGGTCTCTCCTATGGCTACACCTTC	CASSSTGGLSYGYTF
.	TRBV29-1	TRBJ1-2	TRBD1	TGCAGCGTTGCACAGGGGGCAATCTATGGCTACACCTTC	CSVAQGAIYGYTF
.	TRBV5-1	TRBJ1-6	.	TGCGCCAGCAGCTTGGCTTCTGATAATTCACCCCTCCACTTT	CASSLASDNSPLHF
once	TRBV18	TRBJ2-4	.	TGTGCCAGCGCCGGGACTGGCTCTTTTAACATTCAGTACTTC	CASAGTGSFNIQYF
.	TRBV5-1	TRBJ2-3	.	TGCGCCAGCAGCTTGAGTGCTAGCACAGATACGCAGTATTTT	CASSLSASTDTQYF
few	TRBV9	TRBJ2-1	.	TGTGCCAGCAGCGTAGACCACAATTACAATGAGCAGTTCTTC	CASSVDHNYNEQFF
.	TRBV5-1	TRBJ2-4	TRBD1	TGCGCCAGCAGCACCTTCCAGGGGGAAAAAAACATTCAGTACTTC	CASSTFQGEKNIQYF
.	TRBV19	TRBJ2-7	.	TGTGCCAGTAGTTCGGGCTCCTACGAGCAGTACTTC	CASSSGSYEQYF
few	TRBV30	TRBJ2-1	.	TGTGCCTGGAGTGGAATGGGATCCTACAATGAGCAGTTCTTC	CAWSGMGSYNEQFF
.	TRBV29-1	TRBJ2-3	.	TGCAGCGTACCCACAGAACCCATGGCGGATACGCAGTATTTT	CSVPTEPMADTQYF
.	TRBV2	TRBJ2-3	.	TGTGCCAGCGGAACGCCAGCAGATACGCAGTATTTT	CASGTPADTQYF
.	TRBV12-5	TRBJ1-3	.	TGTGCTAGTGCCATACTGGAGGGAAACACCATATATTTT	CASAILEGNTIYF
once	TRBV5-6	TRBJ2-3	.	TGTGCCAGCAGCCTAGGGGGCACAGATACGCAGTATTTT	CASSLGGTDTQYF
many	TRBV19	TRBJ1-5	TRBD1	TGTGCCAGTACCGGACAGGCTGGCCAGCCCCAGCATTTT	CASTGQAGQPQHF
.	TRBV7-2	TRBJ2-7	.	TGTGCCAGCAGCTTAGCAGGCCAGATCACCTACGAGCAGTACTTC	CASSLAGQITYEQYF
.	TRBV19	TRBJ1-2	.	TGTGCCAGTAGTGACGGGGTCTACTATGGCTACACCTTC	CASSDGVYYGYTF
.	TRBV5-1	TRBJ2-5	TRBD2	TGCGCCAGCAGCGGGCTAGCGGGGGGAGAAGGCGAGACCCAGTACTTC	CASSGLAGGEGETQYF
.	TRBV11-2	TRBJ2-7	TRBD2	TGTGCCAGCAGCTTAGTTAGCGGGAGCTCCTACGAGCAGTACTTC	CASSLVSGSSYEQYF
.	TRBV5-1	TRBJ2-3	TRBD2	TGCGCCAGCAGCTTGAGCGGGGGGCAGGGAGATACGCAGTATTTT	CASSLSGGQGDTQYF
.	TRBV5-6	TRBJ1-6	.	TGTGCCAGCAGCTTGGCTGGGCTTTCACCCCTCCACTTT	CASSLAGLSPLHF
.	TRBV29-1	TRBJ2-7	.	TGCAGCGTTGAAGAGTTTAAGGGGGTCCGCTACTACGAGCAGTACTTC	CSVEEFKGVRYYEQYF
.	TRBV4-3	TRBJ2-1	TRBD2	TGCGCCAGCAGCCAAGACCGACTAGCGTACAATGAGCAGTTCTTC	CASSQDRLAYNEQFF
.	TRBV19	TRBJ1-5	.	TGTGCCAGTACCCGAATGGGGGGCAATCAGCCCCAGCATTTT	CASTRMGGNQPQHF
.	TRBV28	TRBJ1-3	.	TGTGCCAGCAGTCCCCAGGCGAGACTCTCTGGAAACACCATATATTTT	CASSPQARLSGNTIYF
.	TRBV20-1	TRBJ2-5	.	TGCAGTGCTGGGGGGAAAGAGACCCAGTACTTC	CSAGGKETQYF
once	TRBV21-1	TRBJ1-1	.	TGTGCCAGCAGCCATCTCGATAAGAATCAGGGGGTTATTTGGGAAGCGAACACTGAAGCTTTCTTT	CASSHLDKNQGVIWEANTEAFF
.	TRBV20-1	TRBJ2-3	.	TGCAGTGCTAGTGCCACAGATACGCAGTATTTT	CSASATDTQYF
.	TRBV19	TRBJ2-6	.	TGTGCCACCTCTAGGGGTCAGTCTGGGGCCAACGTCCTGACTTTC	CATSRGQSGANVLTF
.	TRBV5-1	TRBJ1-2	.	TGCGCCAGCAGCATCGAGGACAGAGGGTATGGCTACACCTTC	CASSIEDRGYGYTF
.	TRBV11-2	TRBJ2-7	.	TGTGCCAGCAGAAAGGGGTTATACGAGCAGTACTTC	CASRKGLYEQYF
.	TRBV6-5	TRBJ1-4	TRBD1	TGTGCCAGCCGCCCTGGACAGGGGGCAGAAAAACTGTTTTTT	CASRPGQGAEKLFF
.	TRBV5-6	TRBJ1-5	.	TGTGCCAGCAGCTTATCAACTCGAAACGATCAGCCCCAGCATTTT	CASSLSTRNDQPQHF
.	TRBV7-2	TRBJ2-6	.	TGTGCCAGCAGCCCTCGGACTTCCAGCTCTGGGGCCAACGTCCTGACTTTC	CASSPRTSSSGANVLTF
few	TRBV5-1	TRBJ1-6	TRBD1	TGCGCCAGCAGGACAGGGGATAATTCACCCCTCCACTTT	CASRTGDNSPLHF
.	TRBV18	TRBJ1-6	TRBD1	TGTGCCAGCTCACCTGCGGGGACAGCGAATTCACCCCTCCACTTT	CASSPAGTANSPLHF
few	TRBV18	TRBJ2-7	.	TGTGCCAGCGTAAAGGAAGGCGGAGGGGAGCAGTACTTC	CASVKEGGGEQYF
.	TRBV5-5	TRBJ2-2	TRBD1	TGTGCCAGCAGCCCGGGACAGGGCACCGGGGAGCTGTTTTTT	CASSPGQGTGELFF
.	TRBV19	TRBJ2-2	.	TGTGCCAGTAGTCCCATGGTAACAGGGCTAGGCGGGGAGCTGTTTTTT	CASSPMVTGLGGELFF
.	TRBV18	TRBJ1-2	TRBD1	TGTGCCAGCTCATCTCAACCGGGACAGGGGGATAGCTATGGCTACACCTTC	CASSSQPGQGDSYGYTF
.	TRBV29-1	TRBJ1-2	.	TGCAGCGTTGGCGGACAGCACGAGACCTCTAACTATGGCTACACCTTC	CSVGGQHETSNYGYTF
few	TRBV5-6	TRBJ1-1	.	TGTGCCAGCAGCTTGAAGTCCCTGTCTGGCGCTTTCTTT	CASSLKSLSGAFF
.	TRBV5-4	TRBJ1-3	TRBD1	TGTGCCAGCAGCCCCGGGACAGGCTCTGGAAACACCATATATTTT	CASSPGTGSGNTIYF
few	TRBV7-9	TRBJ1-3	TRBD1	TGTGCCAGCAGCTCACCCACAGGGGGCCGCGGAAACACCATATATTTT	CASSSPTGGRGNTIYF
.	TRBV4-2	TRBJ1-6	.	TGTGCCAGCAGCCAAGACCGGGGGTATAATTCACCCCTCCACTTT	CASSQDRGYNSPLHF
once	TRBV19	TRBJ2-5	.	TGTGCCAGTAGTATTGGGTATAGAGAGACCCAGTACTTC	CASSIGYRETQYF
.	TRBV4-3	TRBJ2-1	TRBD2	TGCGCCAGCAGCCAAGATTTGAGAAGCGGGAGACCGTATGAGCAGTTCTTC	CASSQDLRSGRPYEQFF
few	TRBV15	TRBJ1-6	TRBD1	TGTGCCACCACCCCGGGACAGGGGTATTCACCCCTCCACTTT	CATTPGQGYSPLHF
.	TRBV5-1	TRBJ2-3	.	TGCGCCAGCAGCTCGCAGGGTCCCACAGATACGCAGTATTTT	CASSSQGPTDTQYF
.	TRBV6-6	TRBJ1-5	TRBD1	TGTGCCAGCAGGACAGGGGTCAATCAGCCCCAGCATTTT	CASRTGVNQPQHF
.	TRBV10-3	TRBJ2-3	.	TGTGCCATCACGGGGGGCCCCGCAGATACGCAGTATTTT	CAITGGPADTQYF
.	TRBV5-1	TRBJ2-6	.	TGCGCCAGCAGCTGGTACGGGGCGGGATTAGTGACTGGGGCCAACGTCCTGACTTTC	CASSWYGAGLVTGANVLTF
.	TRBV7-2	TRBJ2-3	.	TGTGCCAGCAGCTTGCCCGCCGTTGATACGCAGTATTTT	CASSLPAVDTQYF